This T cell receptor beta chain was identified in a study of control samples from healthy donors and cancer patients. Libraries were prepared by immunoSEQ multiplex PCR; TCRdb keeps only in-frame clonotypes and omits some of them. The repertoire consists of over 150,000 clones, with about 94% occurring once and the leading ten covering 12% to 15%. Germline CDR1 SGHRS, CDR2 YFSETQ. Trimming shortened V by 2 bases and J by 8 bases, and 16 bases separated the two germline ends. The length of the CDR3 is 15 residues. This sequence originates from a man in his 60s with colorectal cancer. V and J are TRBV5-1 and TRBJ1-4; a possible D gene is TRBD1 (5 bases). Sequencing was carried out using PBMCs. The CDR3 spells CASSLQATGGEKLFF. CDR3 sequence (DNA): TGCGCCAGCAGCTTACAGGCTACCGGGGGGGAAAAACTGTTTTTT.